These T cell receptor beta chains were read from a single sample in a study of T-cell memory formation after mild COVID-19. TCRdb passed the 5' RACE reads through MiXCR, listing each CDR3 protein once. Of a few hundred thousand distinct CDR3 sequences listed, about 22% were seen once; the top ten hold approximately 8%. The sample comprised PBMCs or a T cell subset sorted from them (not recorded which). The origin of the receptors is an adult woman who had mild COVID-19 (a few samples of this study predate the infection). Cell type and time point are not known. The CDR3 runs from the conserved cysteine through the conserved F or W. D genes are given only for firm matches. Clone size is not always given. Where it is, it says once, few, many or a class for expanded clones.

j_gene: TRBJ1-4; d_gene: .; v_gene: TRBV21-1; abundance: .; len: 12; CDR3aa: CASSNLCEKLFF; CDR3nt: TGTGCCAGCAGCAACTTATGTGAAAAACTGTTTTTT
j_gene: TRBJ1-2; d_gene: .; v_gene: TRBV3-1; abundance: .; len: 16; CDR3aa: CASSQVLVSGGNGYTF; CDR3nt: TGTGCCAGCAGCCAAGTTCTCGTTAGCGGGGGTAATGGCTACACCTTC
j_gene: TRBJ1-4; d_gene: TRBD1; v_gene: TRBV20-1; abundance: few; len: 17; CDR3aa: CSARGDRGLATNEKLFF; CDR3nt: TGCAGTGCTAGGGGGGACAGGGGGCTCGCAACTAATGAAAAACTGTTTTTT
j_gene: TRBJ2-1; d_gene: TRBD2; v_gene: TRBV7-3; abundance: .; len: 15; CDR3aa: CASSATSGRNGEQFF; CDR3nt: TGTGCCAGCAGCGCCACTAGCGGGAGGAACGGTGAGCAGTTCTTC
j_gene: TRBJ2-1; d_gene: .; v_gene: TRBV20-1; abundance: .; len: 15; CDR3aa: CSARILAASYNEQFF; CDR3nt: TGCAGTGCTAGAATTCTCGCTGCCTCCTACAATGAGCAGTTCTTC
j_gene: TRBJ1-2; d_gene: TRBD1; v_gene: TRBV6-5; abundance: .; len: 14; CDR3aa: CASSTGALNYGYTF; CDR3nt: TGTGCCAGCAGTACAGGGGCCCTTAACTATGGCTACACCTTC
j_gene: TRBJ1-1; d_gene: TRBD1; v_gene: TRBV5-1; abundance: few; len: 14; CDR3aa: CASSLEGTGTEAFF; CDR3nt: TGCGCCAGCAGCTTGGAAGGGACAGGCACTGAAGCTTTCTTT
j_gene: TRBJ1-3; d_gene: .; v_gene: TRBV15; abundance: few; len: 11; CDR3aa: CATSTGNTIYF; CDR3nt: TGTGCCACGTCCACAGGAAACACCATATATTTT
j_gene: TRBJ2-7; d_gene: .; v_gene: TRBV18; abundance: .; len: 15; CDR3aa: CASSPSGTASGEQYF; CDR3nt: TGTGCCAGCTCACCCTCCGGGACCGCGTCTGGGGAGCAGTACTTC
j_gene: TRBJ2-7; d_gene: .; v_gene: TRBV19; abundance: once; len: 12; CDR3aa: CACGRGDYEQYF; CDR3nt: TGTGCCTGTGGTAGAGGGGACTACGAGCAGTACTTC
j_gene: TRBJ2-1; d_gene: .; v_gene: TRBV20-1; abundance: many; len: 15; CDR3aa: CSARVTQFSYNEQFF; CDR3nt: TGCAGTGCTAGAGTTACTCAGTTCTCCTACAATGAGCAGTTCTTC
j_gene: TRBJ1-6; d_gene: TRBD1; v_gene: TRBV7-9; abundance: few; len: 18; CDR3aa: CASRPNTQGARGNSPLHF; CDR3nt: TGTGCCAGCAGGCCCAACACACAGGGGGCTAGGGGAAATTCACCCCTCCACTTT
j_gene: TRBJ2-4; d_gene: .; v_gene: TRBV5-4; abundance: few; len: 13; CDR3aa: CASASKAKNIQYF; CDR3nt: TGTGCCAGCGCCTCAAAGGCCAAAAACATTCAGTACTTC
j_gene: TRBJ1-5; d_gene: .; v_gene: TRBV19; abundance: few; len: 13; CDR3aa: CASSMGRGQPQHF; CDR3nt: TGTGCCAGTAGTATGGGAAGGGGGCAGCCCCAGCATTTT
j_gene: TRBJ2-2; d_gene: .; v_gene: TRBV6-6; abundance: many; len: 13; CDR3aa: CASSYPNTGELFF; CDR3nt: TGTGCCAGCAGTTACCCTAACACCGGGGAGCTGTTTTTT